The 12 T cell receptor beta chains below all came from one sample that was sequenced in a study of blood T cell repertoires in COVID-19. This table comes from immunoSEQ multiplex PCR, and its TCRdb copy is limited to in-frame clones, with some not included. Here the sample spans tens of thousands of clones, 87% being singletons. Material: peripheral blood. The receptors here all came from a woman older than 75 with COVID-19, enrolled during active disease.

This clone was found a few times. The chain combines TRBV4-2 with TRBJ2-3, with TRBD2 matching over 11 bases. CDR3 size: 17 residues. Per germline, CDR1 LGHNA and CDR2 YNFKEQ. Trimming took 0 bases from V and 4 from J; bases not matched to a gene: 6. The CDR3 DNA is TGTGCCAGCAGCCAAGAATTGCTAGCGGGGGGTTCAGATACGCAGTATTTT. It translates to CASSQELLAGGSDTQYF.

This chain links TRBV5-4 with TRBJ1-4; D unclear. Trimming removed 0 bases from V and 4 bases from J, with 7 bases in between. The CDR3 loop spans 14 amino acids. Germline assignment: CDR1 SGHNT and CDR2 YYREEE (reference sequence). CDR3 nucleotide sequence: TGTGCCAGCAGCTTGGACAAGTATAATGAAAAACTGTTTTTT. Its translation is CASSLDKYNEKLFF.

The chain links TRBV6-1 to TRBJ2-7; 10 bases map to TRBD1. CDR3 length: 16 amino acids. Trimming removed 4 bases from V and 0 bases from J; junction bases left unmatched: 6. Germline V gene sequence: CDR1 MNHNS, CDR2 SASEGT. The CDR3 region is CASSGRQGAFSYEQYF. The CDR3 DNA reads TGTGCCAGCAGTGGACGACAGGGGGCTTTCTCCTACGAGCAGTACTTC.

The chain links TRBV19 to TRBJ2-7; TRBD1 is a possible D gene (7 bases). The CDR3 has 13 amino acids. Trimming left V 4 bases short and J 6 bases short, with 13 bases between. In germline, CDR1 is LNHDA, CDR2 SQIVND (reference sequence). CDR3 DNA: TGTGCCAGTAGTACTGGCAGGGGGGTCGAGCAGTACTTC. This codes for CASSTGRGVEQYF.

Here the CDR3 reads CSGGGRVFQNEQFF. The DNA for the CDR3 is TGCAGCGGGGGGGGCAGGGTGTTTCAAAATGAGCAGTTCTTC. J is TRBJ2-1 and V is TRBV29-1; the D gene is possibly TRBD2 (7 bases). Germline assignment: CDR1 SQVTM and CDR2 ANQGSEA. Trimming removed 7 bases at V and 7 bases at J, with 20 bases between. CDR3 length: 14 amino acids.

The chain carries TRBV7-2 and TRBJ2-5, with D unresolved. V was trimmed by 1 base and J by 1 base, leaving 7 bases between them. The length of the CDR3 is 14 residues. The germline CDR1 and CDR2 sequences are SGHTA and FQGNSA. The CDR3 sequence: CASSLGSVQETQYF. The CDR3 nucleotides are TGTGCCAGCAGCTTAGGGTCAGTCCAAGAGACCCAGTACTTC.

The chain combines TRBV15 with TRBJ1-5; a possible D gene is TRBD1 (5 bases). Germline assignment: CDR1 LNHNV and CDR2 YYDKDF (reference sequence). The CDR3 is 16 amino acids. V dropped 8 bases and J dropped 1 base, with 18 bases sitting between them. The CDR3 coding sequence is TGTGCCACCCGTGAAGGGGTTGGTTTGAGCAATCAGCCCCAGCATTTT. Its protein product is CATREGVGLSNQPQHF.

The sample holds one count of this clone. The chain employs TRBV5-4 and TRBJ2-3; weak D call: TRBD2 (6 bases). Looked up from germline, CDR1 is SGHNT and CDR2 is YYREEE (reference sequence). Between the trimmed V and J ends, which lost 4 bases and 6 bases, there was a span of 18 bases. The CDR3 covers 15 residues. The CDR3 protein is CASSPGLAELDTQYF. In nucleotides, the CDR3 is TGTGCCAGCAGCCCGGGACTGGCTGAACTGGATACGCAGTATTTT. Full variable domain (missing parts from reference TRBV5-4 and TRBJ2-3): ETGVTQSPTHLIKTRGQQVTLRCSSQSGHNTVSWYQQALGQGPQFIFQYYREEENGRGNFPPRFSGLQFPNYSSELNVNALELDDSALYLCASSPGLAELDTQYFGPGTRLTVL.

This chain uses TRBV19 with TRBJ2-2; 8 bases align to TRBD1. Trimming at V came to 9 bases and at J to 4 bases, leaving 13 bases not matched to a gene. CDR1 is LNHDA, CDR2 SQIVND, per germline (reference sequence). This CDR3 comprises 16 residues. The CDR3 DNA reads TGTGCCAGCAAAAGTCAGGGGGCGCGTGTCACCGGGGAGCTGTTTTTT. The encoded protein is CASKSQGARVTGELFF.

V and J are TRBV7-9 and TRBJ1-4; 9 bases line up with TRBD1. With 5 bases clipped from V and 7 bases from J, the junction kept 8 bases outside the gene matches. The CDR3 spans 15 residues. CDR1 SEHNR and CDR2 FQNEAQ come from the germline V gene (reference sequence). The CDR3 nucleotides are TGTGCCAGCAGCACCACAGGGGGCGCGCTTGAAAAACTGTTTTTT. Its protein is CASSTTGGALEKLFF.

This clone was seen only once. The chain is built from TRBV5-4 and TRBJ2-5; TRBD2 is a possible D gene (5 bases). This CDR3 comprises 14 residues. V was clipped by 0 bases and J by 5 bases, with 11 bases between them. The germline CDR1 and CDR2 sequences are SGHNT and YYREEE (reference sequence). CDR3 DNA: TGTGCCAGCAGCTTGGGGCTAGCACTGGAGACCCAGTACTTC. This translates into CASSLGLALETQYF.

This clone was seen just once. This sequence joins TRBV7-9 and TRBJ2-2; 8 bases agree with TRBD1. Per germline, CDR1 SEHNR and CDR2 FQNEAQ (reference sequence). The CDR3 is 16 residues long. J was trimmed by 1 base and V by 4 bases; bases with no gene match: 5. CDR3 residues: CASSSDRGLNTGELFF. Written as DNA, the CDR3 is TGTGCCAGCAGCTCCGACAGGGGTCTGAACACCGGGGAGCTGTTTTTT.